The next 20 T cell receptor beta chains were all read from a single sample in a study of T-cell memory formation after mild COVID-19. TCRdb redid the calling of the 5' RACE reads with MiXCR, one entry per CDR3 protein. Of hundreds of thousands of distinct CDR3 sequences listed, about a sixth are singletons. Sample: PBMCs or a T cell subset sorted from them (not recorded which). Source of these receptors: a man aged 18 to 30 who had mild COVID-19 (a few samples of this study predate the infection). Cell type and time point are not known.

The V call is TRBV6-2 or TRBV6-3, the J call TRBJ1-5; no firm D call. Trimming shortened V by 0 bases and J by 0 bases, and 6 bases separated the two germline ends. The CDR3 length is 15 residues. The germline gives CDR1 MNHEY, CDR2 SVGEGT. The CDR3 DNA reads TGTGCCAGCAGTTACTCGGGGATTAGCAATCAGCCCCAGCATTTT. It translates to CASSYSGISNQPQHF.

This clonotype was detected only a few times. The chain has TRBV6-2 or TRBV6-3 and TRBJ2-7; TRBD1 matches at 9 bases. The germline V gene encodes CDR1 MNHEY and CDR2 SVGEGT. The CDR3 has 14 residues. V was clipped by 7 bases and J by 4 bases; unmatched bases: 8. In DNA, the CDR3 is TGTGCCAGCACCCACCCACAGGGGGCTTACGAGCAGTACGTC. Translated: CASTHPQGAYEQYV.

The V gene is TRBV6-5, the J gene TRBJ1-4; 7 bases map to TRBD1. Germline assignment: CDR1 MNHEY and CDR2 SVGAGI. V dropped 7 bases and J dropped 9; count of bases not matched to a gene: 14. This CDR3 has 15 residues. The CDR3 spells CASTRSPTGRQKLFF. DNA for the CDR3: TGTGCCAGCACCCGATCCCCGACAGGGCGGCAAAAACTGTTTTTT.

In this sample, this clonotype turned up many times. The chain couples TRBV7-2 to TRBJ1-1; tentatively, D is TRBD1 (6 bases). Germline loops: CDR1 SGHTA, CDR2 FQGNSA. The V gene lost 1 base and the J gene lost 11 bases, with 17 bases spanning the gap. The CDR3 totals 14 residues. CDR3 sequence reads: CASSLGGTSGGAFF. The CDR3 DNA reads TGTGCCAGCAGCTTAGGGGGGACATCGGGTGGGGCTTTCTTT.

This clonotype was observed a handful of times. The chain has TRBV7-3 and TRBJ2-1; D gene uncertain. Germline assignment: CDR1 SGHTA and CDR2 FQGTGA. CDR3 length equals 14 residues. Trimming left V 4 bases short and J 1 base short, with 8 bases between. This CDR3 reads CASSSQLSYNEQFF. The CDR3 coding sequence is TGTGCCAGCAGCTCACAATTGTCCTACAATGAGCAGTTCTTC.

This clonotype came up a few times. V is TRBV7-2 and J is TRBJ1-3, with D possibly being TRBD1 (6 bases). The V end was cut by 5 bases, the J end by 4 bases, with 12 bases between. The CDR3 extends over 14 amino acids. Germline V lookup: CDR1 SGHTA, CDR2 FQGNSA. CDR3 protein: CASSIQGSGNTIYF. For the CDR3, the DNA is TGTGCCAGCAGCATACAGGGCTCAGGAAACACCATATATTTT.

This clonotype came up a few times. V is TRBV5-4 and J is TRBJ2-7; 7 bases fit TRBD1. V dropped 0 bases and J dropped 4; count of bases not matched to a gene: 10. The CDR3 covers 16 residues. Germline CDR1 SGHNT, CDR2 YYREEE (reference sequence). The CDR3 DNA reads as TGTGCCAGCAGCTTGGCCCTGGGGACAGCCAGGTACGAGCAGTACTTC. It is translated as CASSLALGTARYEQYF.

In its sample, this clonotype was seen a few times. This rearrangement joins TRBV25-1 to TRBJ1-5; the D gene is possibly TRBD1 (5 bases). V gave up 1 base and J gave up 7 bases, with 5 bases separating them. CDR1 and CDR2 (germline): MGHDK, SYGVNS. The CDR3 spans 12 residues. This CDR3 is CASSEWGQPQHF. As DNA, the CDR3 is TGTGCCAGCAGTGAATGGGGCCAGCCCCAGCATTTT.

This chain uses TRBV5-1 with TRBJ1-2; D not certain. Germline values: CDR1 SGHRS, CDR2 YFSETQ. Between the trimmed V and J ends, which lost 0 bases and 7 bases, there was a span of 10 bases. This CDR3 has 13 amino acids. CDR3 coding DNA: TGCGCCAGCAGCTTGGAATTGCGCGTTGGCTACACCTTC. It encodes CASSLELRVGYTF.

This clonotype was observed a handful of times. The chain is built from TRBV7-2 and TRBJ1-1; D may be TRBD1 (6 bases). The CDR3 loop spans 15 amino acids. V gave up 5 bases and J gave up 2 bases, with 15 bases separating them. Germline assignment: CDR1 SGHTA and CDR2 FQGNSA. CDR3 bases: TGTGCCAGCAGCGCTCTAGGGGGAAGTAACACTGAAGCTTTCTTT. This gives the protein CASSALGGSNTEAFF.

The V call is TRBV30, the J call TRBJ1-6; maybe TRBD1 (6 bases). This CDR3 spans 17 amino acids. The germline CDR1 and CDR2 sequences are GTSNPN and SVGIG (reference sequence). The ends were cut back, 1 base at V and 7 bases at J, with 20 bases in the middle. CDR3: CAWSDPGTPGRNSPLHF. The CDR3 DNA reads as TGTGCCTGGAGTGATCCCGGGACACCAGGACGGAATTCACCCCTCCACTTT.

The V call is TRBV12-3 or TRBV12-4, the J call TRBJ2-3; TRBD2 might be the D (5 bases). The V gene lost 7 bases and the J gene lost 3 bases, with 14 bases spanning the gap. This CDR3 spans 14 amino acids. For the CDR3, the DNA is TGTGCCAGCACCCCGACGGGGAATACAGATACGCAGTATTTT. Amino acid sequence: CASTPTGNTDTQYF.

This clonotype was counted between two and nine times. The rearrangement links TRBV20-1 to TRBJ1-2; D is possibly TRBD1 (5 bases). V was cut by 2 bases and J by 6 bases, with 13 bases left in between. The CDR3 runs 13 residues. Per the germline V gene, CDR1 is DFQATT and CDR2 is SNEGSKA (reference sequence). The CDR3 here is CSARSAGYNGYTF. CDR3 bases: TGCAGTGCTAGATCGGCAGGGTACAATGGCTACACCTTC.

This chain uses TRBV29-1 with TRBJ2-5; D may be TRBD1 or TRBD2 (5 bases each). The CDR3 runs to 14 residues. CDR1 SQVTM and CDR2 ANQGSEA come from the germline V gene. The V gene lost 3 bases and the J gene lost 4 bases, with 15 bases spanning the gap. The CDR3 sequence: CSVDPRGTGETQYF. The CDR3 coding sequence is TGCAGCGTTGACCCCCGGGGCACGGGAGAGACCCAGTACTTC. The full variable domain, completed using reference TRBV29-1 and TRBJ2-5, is SAVISQKPSRDICQRGTSLTIQCQVDSQVTMMFWYRQQPGQSLTLIATANQGSEATYESGFVIDKFPISRPNLTFSTLTVSNMSPEDSSIYLCSVDPRGTGETQYFGPGTRLLVL.

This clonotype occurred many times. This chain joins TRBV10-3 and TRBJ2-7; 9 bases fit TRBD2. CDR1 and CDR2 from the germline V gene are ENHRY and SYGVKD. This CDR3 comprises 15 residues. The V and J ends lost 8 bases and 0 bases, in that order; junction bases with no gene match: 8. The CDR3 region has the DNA TGTGCCATCTCTGAGGGAGCGGGGGGCTCCTACGAGCAGTACGTC. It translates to CAISEGAGGSYEQYV.

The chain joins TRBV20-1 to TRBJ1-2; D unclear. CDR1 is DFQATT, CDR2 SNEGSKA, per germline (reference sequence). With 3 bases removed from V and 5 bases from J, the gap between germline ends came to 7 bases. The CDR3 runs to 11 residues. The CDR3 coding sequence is TGCAGTGCTAGGCCACGTTATGGCTACACCTTC. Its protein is CSARPRYGYTF.

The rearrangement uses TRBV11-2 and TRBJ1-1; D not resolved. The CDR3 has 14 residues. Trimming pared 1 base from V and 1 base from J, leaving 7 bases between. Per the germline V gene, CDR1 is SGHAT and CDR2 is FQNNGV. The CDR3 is CASSLGIANTEAFF. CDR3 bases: TGTGCCAGCAGCTTAGGAATAGCGAACACTGAAGCTTTCTTT.

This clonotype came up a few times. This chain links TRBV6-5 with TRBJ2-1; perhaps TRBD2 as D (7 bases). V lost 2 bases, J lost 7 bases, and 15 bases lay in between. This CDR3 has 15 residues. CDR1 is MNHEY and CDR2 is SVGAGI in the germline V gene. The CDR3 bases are TGTGCCAGCAGTTACGGGGGGGCGGGGAAGAATGAGCAGTTCTTC. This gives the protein CASSYGGAGKNEQFF.

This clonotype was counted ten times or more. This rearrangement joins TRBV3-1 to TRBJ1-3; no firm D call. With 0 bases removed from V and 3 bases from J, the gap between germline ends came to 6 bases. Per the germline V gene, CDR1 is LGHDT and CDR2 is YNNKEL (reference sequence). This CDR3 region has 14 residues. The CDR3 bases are TGTGCCAGCAGCCAAGAAACGATTGGAAACACCATATATTTT. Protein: CASSQETIGNTIYF. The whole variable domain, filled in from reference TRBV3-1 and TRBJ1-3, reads DTAVSQTPKYLVTQMGNDKSIKCEQNLGHDTMYWYKQDSKKFLKIMFSYNNKELIINETVPNRFSPKSPDKAHLNLHINSLELGDSAVYFCASSQETIGNTIYFGEGSWLTVV.

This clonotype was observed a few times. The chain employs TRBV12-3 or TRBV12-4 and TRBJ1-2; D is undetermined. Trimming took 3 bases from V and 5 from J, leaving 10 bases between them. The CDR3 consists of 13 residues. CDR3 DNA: TGTGCCAGCAGTTTCCACCTTGGATATGGCTACACCTTC. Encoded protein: CASSFHLGYGYTF.